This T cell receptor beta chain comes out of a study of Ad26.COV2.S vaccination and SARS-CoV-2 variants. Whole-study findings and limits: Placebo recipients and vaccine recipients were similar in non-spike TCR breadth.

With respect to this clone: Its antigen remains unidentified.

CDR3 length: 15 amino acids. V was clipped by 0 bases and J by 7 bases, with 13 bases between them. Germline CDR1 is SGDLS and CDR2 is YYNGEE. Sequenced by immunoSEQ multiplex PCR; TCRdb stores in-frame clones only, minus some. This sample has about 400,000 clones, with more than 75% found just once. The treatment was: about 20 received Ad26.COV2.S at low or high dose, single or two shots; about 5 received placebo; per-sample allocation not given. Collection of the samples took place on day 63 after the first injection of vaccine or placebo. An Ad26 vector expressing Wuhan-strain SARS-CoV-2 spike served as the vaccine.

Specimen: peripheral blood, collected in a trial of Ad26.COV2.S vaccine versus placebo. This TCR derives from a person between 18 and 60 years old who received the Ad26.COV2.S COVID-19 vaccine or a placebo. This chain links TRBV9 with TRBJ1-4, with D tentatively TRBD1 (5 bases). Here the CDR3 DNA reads TGTGCCAGCAGCGTAGGAAATCGACAGACTGAAAAACTGTTTTTT. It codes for CASSVGNRQTEKLFF.